This T cell receptor (beta chain) was obtained from a study of T cells in Graves' hyperthyroidism and ophthalmopathy. Study-level results: The model forecast ophthalmopathy, anticipating it by a median approximately 7 months before onset.

What was amplified from RNA transcripts were TCR beta CDR3 regions. During a first-round RT-PCR of the TCR CDR3, the HTBI primer set was used. MiXCR was run by TCRdb on the multiplex PCR reads, yielding one entry per CDR3 protein. This table has about 380,000 distinct CDR3 sequences, approximately 15% appearing once. Germline CDR1 reads KGHSH; CDR2 reads LQKENI. The CDR3 totals 14 residues. Deletions cut 0 bases from V and 0 bases from J, with 5 bases between. The study based diagnoses on clinical symptoms, serum thyroxine and TRAb, thyroid ultrasound and orbital computed tomography. This clonotype was observed many times. What it binds is unknown.

V is TRBV18 and J is TRBJ1-2; D is unresolved. This sequence was found in an older woman with Graves' hyperthyroidism. The sequenced sample was blood. In DNA form, the CDR3 reads TGTGCCAGCTCACCACCCGAGGCTAACTATGGCTACACCTTC. Translated: CASSPPEANYGYTF.